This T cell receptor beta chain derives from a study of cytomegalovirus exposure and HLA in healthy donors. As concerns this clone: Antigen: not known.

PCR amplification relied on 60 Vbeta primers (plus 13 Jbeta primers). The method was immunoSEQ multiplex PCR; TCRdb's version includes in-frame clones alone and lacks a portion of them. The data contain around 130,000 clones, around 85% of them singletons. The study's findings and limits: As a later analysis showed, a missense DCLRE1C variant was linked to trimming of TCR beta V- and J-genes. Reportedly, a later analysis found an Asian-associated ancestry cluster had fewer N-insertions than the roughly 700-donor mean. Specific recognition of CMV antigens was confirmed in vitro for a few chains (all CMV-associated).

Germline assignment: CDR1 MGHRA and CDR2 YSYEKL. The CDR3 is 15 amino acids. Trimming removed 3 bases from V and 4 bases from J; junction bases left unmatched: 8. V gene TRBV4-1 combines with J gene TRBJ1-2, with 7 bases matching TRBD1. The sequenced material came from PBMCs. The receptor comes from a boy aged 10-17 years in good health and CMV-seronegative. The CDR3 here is CASSQIFGQAYGYTF. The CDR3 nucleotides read TGCGCCAGCAGCCAGATATTCGGACAGGCCTATGGCTACACCTTC.